This T cell receptor (beta chain) was profiled in a study of shared clonotypes between healthy human individuals. In regard to this clone: Its antigen is undetermined.

Naive CD8 cells were CD45RO-negative, positively selected for CCR7, excluding terminally differentiated effector memory CD45RA+ cells. Study-level results: Memory subsets generally showed smaller estimated richness than naive subsets did. Despite large depth, rarefaction showed incomplete sorted-subset sequencing.

Per the germline V gene, CDR1 is SQVTM and CDR2 is ANQGSEA. The CDR3 runs 12 residues. Trimming left V 1 base short and J 6 bases short, with 6 bases between. Evenly divided among several immunoSEQ plates was the genomic DNA of each subset. Data came from immunoSEQ multiplex PCR; TCRdb stores just in-frame clones and leaves some out. Altogether about 2.2 million clones are present, 93% being singletons, with the ten largest covering around 1.8%. Sequenced material: naive CD8+ T cells from PBMCs. The clonotype was recovered from a man younger than 30 in good health. Some clones in this sample may be carry-over from other donors' samples. The chain recombines TRBV29-1 with TRBJ2-2, with D hard to call. The CDR3 reads CSVEASPGELFF. The CDR3 region has the DNA TGCAGCGTTGAAGCGAGCCCCGGGGAGCTGTTTTTT.